This note documents a single T cell receptor (beta chain) sequence. The entry originates in a study of Graves' ophthalmopathy and Graves' hyperthyroidism. RNA transcripts were the template, and TCR beta CDR3 regions were amplified from them. The first-round RT-PCR employed HTBI primers together with the Qiagen OneStep RT-PCR kit. A multiplex PCR was then performed as the second round. One entry per CDR3 protein results from TCRdb running MiXCR on the multiplex PCR reads. The sample carries over a million distinct CDR3 sequences, less than 45% recorded once. The CDR3 spans 14 residues. J lost 4 bases, V lost 7 bases, and 10 bases had no gene match. Germline CDR1 DFQATT, CDR2 SNEGSKA (reference sequence).

V is TRBV20-1 and J is TRBJ2-5; TRBD1 matches at 9 bases. The sequence derives from an adult man with Graves' hyperthyroidism. Sequenced material: peripheral blood or thyroid tissue (not recorded which). This chain's CDR3 is CSVPDRGVGETQYF. As DNA, the CDR3 is TGCAGTGTTCCGGACAGGGGAGTAGGAGAGACCCAGTACTTC.